This T cell receptor beta chain stems from a study of blood T cell repertoires in COVID-19. Study overall: Samples of COVID-19 (acute and convalescent) were obtained from the United States, Italy and Spain. The cDNA or gDNA used as material had been derived from T cells, B-cell-depleted T cells, or PBMCs.

The germline gives CDR1 MNHEY, CDR2 SMNVEV (reference sequence). Unmatched junction bases numbered 9, after V lost 8 bases and J lost 11 bases. The CDR3 sequence is 13 residues long. As originally analysed: Amplification of reference gene primers provided the estimated nucleated cell counts. The table came from immunoSEQ multiplex PCR; TCRdb's copy has only in-frame clones and leaves some out. That table is the source of V, J and clone size, and D and trimming were worked out from the DNA. This sample has 350,000 to 450,000 clones, with about 90% found just once. The sequencing input was peripheral blood. This TCR came from a man aged 40-49 years with acute or convalescent COVID-19. The chain carries TRBV27 and TRBJ1-6; 7 nucleotides align to TRBD1. As DNA, the CDR3 is TGTGCCAGCTCTTGGGACAGATTGGCACCCCTCCACTTT. The encoded protein is CASSWDRLAPLHF.